Below, 18 T cell receptor beta chains from the same sample are listed, as sequenced in a study of molecular identifiers for immune sequencing clone quantification. TCRdb analysed the PCR reads with MiXCR anew, one entry per CDR3 protein. This sample has just over 40,000 distinct CDR3 sequences; approximately 24% occur once, and the top ten carry over 0.95%. What was sequenced was naive CD8+ T cells from blood, with Jurkat cell RNA spiked in. The subset is: FACS-sorted CD8+CD4-CCR7+CD45RA+ naive T cells. The receptor source for this set is a human donor in good health. Some libraries in this study had Jurkat cell RNA spiked in.

In its sample, this clonotype was seen a few times. The chain links TRBV2 to TRBJ1-4; 7 nucleotides agree with TRBD1. Per the germline V gene, CDR1 is SNHLY and CDR2 is FYNNEI. V shed 10 bases, J shed 6 bases, and the junction held 5 bases outside the gene matches. The CDR3 consists of 12 residues. The CDR3 nucleotides are TGTGCCAACAACAGGGGAGATGAAAAACTGTTTTTT. Amino acid sequence: CANNRGDEKLFF.

The chain carries TRBV7-9 and TRBJ2-1, with a weak D call TRBD2 (6 bases). The germline CDR1 and CDR2 sequences are SEHNR and FQNEAQ (reference sequence). The V gene lost 5 bases and the J gene lost 8 bases, with 13 bases spanning the gap. This CDR3 comprises 13 residues. The CDR3 reads CASSGRERYEQFF. CDR3 coding DNA: TGTGCCAGCAGCGGCCGGGAGAGATATGAGCAGTTCTTC. The variable domain in full, completed from reference TRBV7-9 and TRBJ2-1, reads DTGVSQNPRHKITKRGQNVTFRCDPISEHNRLYWYRQTLGQGPEFLTYFQNEAQLEKSRLLSDRFSAERPKGSFSTLEIQRTEQGDSAMYLCASSGRERYEQFFGPGTRLTVL.

This clonotype was counted many times. The V and J genes are TRBV7-9 and TRBJ2-7; TRBD1 might be the D (7 bases). Germline-derived CDR1 and CDR2 are SEHNR and FQNEAQ (reference sequence). The CDR3 has 15 residues. V was cut by 0 bases and J by 4 bases, with 13 bases left in between. The CDR3 region is CASSLAPRGEYEQYF. CDR3 in DNA: TGTGCCAGCAGCTTAGCCCCCAGGGGGGAGTACGAGCAGTACTTC.

This clonotype was seen only a few times. This could be a read error, since a much larger clone is one nucleotide away. The gene calls are TRBV5-3 and TRBJ1-1; a possible D gene is TRBD1 (5 bases). TRBV5-3 is annotated as an ORF whose role is uncertain. The CDR3 has 13 residues. DNA for the CDR3: TGTGCCAGCAGCTTGGTCGGGGGTGTTGAAGCTTTCTTT. It encodes CASSLVGGVEAFF.

This clonotype was detected many times. This chain joins TRBV5-5 and TRBJ2-7, with D unclear. Germline CDR1 reads SGHKS; CDR2 reads YYEKEE (reference sequence). This CDR3 is built from 14 residues. V lost 2 bases and J lost 6, with 15 bases in between. Here the CDR3 DNA reads TGTGCCAGCAGCTTTGGACCAAGCTCGGTCGAGCAGTACTTC. It yields the protein CASSFGPSSVEQYF.

This clonotype has more than one count but fewer than ten. The chain is built from TRBV12-3 or TRBV12-4 and TRBJ2-5; D is unresolved. The CDR3 totals 14 residues. Trimming took 5 bases from V and 4 from J, leaving 14 bases between them. CDR3: CASSLSGWSETQYF. The CDR3 nucleotides read TGTGCCAGCAGTCTTAGTGGATGGTCAGAGACCCAGTACTTC.

The chain carries TRBV28 and TRBJ1-5, with D possibly being TRBD1 (5 bases). This CDR3 contains 15 residues. Germline V CDR1 and CDR2: MDHEN, SYDVKM. Trimming took off 2 bases at V and 2 bases at J, with 10 bases between the two ends. Here the CDR3 DNA reads TGTGCCAGCAGTTTAGGGGCGTTTGGCAATCAGCCCCAGCATTTT. This gives the protein CASSLGAFGNQPQHF.

The sample holds many counts of this clonotype. The rearrangement links TRBV1 to TRBJ2-7; the tabulated D call, TRBD1, remains unverified against the DNA. TRBV1 is noted as a pseudogene. CDR3 length: 13 residues. This CDR3 is CTSSPDGAYEQYF. The CDR3 coding sequence is TGCACCAGCAGTCCCGACGGTGCCTACGAGCAGTACTTC.

This clonotype was counted ten times or more. The chain couples TRBV5-6 to TRBJ2-5, with TRBD1 matching 7 bases. CDR1 is SGHDT and CDR2 is YYEEEE in the germline V gene. This CDR3 comprises 14 residues. V shed 4 bases and J 5 bases; nucleotides not matched to a gene: 8. This chain's CDR3 is CASSNRQGRETQYF. The CDR3 DNA reads TGTGCCAGCAGCAACAGACAGGGACGGGAGACCCAGTACTTC.

This clonotype was detected ten times or more. The V call is TRBV7-3, the J call TRBJ2-4; D unclear. V gave up 4 bases and J gave up 2 bases, with 3 bases separating them. Germline CDR1 and CDR2: SGHTA and FQGTGA. This CDR3 contains 12 residues. The CDR3 here is CASSSPKNIQYF. In DNA, the CDR3 is TGTGCCAGCAGCTCTCCCAAAAACATTCAGTACTTC.

The rearrangement uses TRBV5-6 and TRBJ2-2, with TRBD2 identical over 11 bases. J was trimmed by 7 bases and V by 6 bases; bases with no gene match: 14. The CDR3 contains 17 residues. CDR1 SGHDT and CDR2 YYEEEE come from the germline V gene. Here the CDR3 reads CASTSWELAGAIGELFF. The CDR3 nucleotides are TGTGCCAGCACCTCTTGGGAACTAGCGGGAGCGATCGGGGAGCTGTTTTTT.

The chain combines TRBV4-3 with TRBJ1-3; 7 bases fit TRBD1. The J segment lost 1 base and the V segment lost 3 bases, leaving 3 bases of the junction unmatched. Germline CDR1 reads LGHNA; CDR2 reads YSLEER. The CDR3 has 15 residues. The CDR3 DNA reads as TGCGCCAGCAGCCAGGAGGACAGGTCTGGAAACACCATATATTTT. This encodes CASSQEDRSGNTIYF.

The chain carries TRBV2 and TRBJ2-7; no firm D call. The ends were cut back, 3 bases at V and 4 bases at J, with 7 bases in the middle. Germline loops: CDR1 SNHLY, CDR2 FYNNEI. CDR3 length equals 12 residues. The CDR3 DNA follows: TGTGCCAGCAGTGAGATTCTGTACGAGCAGTACTTC. It yields the protein CASSEILYEQYF.

This clonotype was detected many times. The chain has TRBV20-1 and TRBJ2-7; D possibly corresponds to TRBD2 (5 bases). Trimming removed 2 bases from V and 6 bases from J, with 11 bases in between. Germline V gives CDR1 DFQATT, CDR2 SNEGSKA (reference sequence). There are 12 residues in the CDR3. CDR3 bases: TGCAGTGCTAGACCCCTGGCGGGCGAGCAGTACTTC. This translates into CSARPLAGEQYF.

This clonotype occurred a few times. A much more abundant neighbour one base away suggests this may be a read error. This rearrangement joins TRBV4-1 to TRBJ2-3; D is ambiguous. This CDR3 comprises 12 residues. Germline V gives CDR1 MGHRA, CDR2 YSYEKL. This CDR3 is CASSPDTATQYF. The CDR3 DNA reads TGCGCCAGCAGCCCTGACACAGCTACGCAGTATTTT.

A note on this clonotype: A much larger clone lies one base from this, so it may be a read error. The chain uses TRBV18 and TRBJ2-1, with 12 positions matching TRBD2. The germline V gene encodes CDR1 KGHSH and CDR2 LQKENI. This CDR3 region has 15 residues. Unmatched junction bases numbered 5, after V lost 3 bases and J lost 8 bases. CDR3 loop: CASSPSSGRAYEQFF. The CDR3 DNA sequence: TGTGCCAGCTCACCCTCTAGCGGGAGGGCCTATGAGCAGTTCTTC.

The chain recombines TRBV13 with TRBJ2-7; possibly TRBD1 for D (5 bases). The CDR3 consists of 18 residues. The germline V gene encodes CDR1 PRHDT and CDR2 FYEKMQ (reference sequence). V lost 0 bases to trimming and J lost 2 bases, with 20 bases between them. DNA for the CDR3: TGTGCCAGCAGCTTAGGCCTTGTCTGGCAGGGTCTCACCTACGAGCAGTACTTC. Protein sequence: CASSLGLVWQGLTYEQYF.

This clonotype was recorded many times. The chain joins TRBV12-3 or TRBV12-4 to TRBJ2-3; 9 bases fit TRBD2. The CDR3 is 15 amino acids. V trimming: 8 bases; J trimming: 0 bases; junction bases outside the gene matches: 6. The CDR3 bases are TGTGCCAGCGGTAGCGGGAGTACTAGCACAGATACGCAGTATTTT. Protein sequence: CASGSGSTSTDTQYF.